The TCR beta chain under discussion was sequenced for a study of T cell changes during pregnancy in multiple sclerosis. TCRdb keeps only in-frame clones here, not all; method: immunoSEQ multiplex PCR. The data contain about 59,000 clones, about 87% of them singletons. The starting material was peripheral blood, obtained in the first trimester of pregnancy. This clonotype was obtained from a female donor in good health, enrolled as a control in a pregnancy study.

CDR3 DNA: TGTGCCAGCAGCCCTGACAGGGGGGAACAGTATGATGAAGCTTTCTTT. As protein: CASSPDRGEQYDEAFF. This chain joins TRBV7-8 and TRBJ1-1, with 9 nucleotides matching TRBD1. Germline lookup yields CDR1 SGHVS and CDR2 FQNEAQ. Trimming at V came to 5 bases and at J to 7 bases, leaving 14 bases not matched to a gene. This CDR3 is built from 16 residues. Full variable domain (rest looked up from reference TRBV7-8 and TRBJ1-1): GAGVSQSPRYKVAKRGQDVALRCDPISGHVSLFWYQQALGQGPEFLTYFQNEAQLDKSGLPSDRFFAERPEGSVSTLKIQRTQQEDSAVYLCASSPDRGEQYDEAFFGQGTRLTVV.